The T cell receptor (beta chain) under discussion was sequenced for a study of T cells in Graves' hyperthyroidism and ophthalmopathy. The V and J ends lost 2 bases and 7 bases respectively, with 8 bases between them. CDR1 MGHRA and CDR2 YSYEKL come from the germline V gene. The CDR3 length is 12 residues. In this sample, this clonotype turned up many times. Regions amplified from RNA transcripts were the TCR beta CDR3 regions. First-round RT-PCR of the TCR CDR3 relied on the HTBI primer set. MiXCR, applied by TCRdb to the multiplex PCR reads, yields one record per CDR3 protein. The data hold 300,000 to 400,000 distinct CDR3 sequences, with roughly 15% observed a single time.

What was sequenced was blood. The sequence was obtained from a woman in her 30s with Graves' ophthalmopathy. This chain connects TRBV4-1 to TRBJ2-5, with TRBD2 as a possible D gene (5 bases). The CDR3 reads CASSQTRGTQYF. The DNA for the CDR3 is TGCGCCAGCAGCCAAACACGGGGGACCCAGTACTTC.